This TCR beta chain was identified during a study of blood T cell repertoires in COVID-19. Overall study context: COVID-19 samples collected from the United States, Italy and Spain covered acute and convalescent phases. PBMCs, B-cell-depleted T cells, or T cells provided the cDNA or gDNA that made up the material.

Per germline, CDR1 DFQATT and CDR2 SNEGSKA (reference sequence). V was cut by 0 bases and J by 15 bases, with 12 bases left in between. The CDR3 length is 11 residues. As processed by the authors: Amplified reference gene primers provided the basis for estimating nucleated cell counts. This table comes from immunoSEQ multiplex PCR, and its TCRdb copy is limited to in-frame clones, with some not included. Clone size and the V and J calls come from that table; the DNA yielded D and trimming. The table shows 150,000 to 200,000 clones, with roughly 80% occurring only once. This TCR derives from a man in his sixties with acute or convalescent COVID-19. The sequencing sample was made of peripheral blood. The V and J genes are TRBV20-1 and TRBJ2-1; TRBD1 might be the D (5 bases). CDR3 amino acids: CSARDGPGWFF. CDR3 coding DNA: TGCAGTGCTAGAGATGGGCCAGGGTGGTTCTTC.